Listed below are T cell receptor beta chains from one sample, sequenced in a study of blood T cells in healthy people across ages. From the 5' RACE reads, TCRdb called clonotypes with MiXCR, one entry per CDR3 protein. Here the sample spans roughly 2 million distinct CDR3 sequences, less than 50% being singletons. What was sequenced was blood. The source is a woman aged 40 to 50 in good health. The CDR3 runs from the conserved cysteine through the conserved F or W. A D gene is named only where the DNA matches it firmly. Some rows mark clone size as missing; the rest say once, few, many or name a class of expanded clone.

V	J	D	size	CDR3	DNA
TRBV7-2	TRBJ1-1	-	once	CASSLGTRRKNTEAFF	TGTGCCAGCAGCTTGGGGACCCGAAGGAAGAACACTGAAGCTTTCTTT
TRBV27	TRBJ1-6	-	-	CASSLKSGVNSPLHF	TGTGCCAGCAGTTTAAAATCAGGGGTAAATTCACCCCTCCACTTT
TRBV4-2	TRBJ1-2	-	-	CASSQVEGGNGYTF	TGTGCCAGCAGCCAAGTCGAAGGGGGTAATGGCTACACCTTC
TRBV13	TRBJ2-5	-	-	CASSPGSRTQYF	TGTGCCAGCAGCCCGGGCTCCCGGACCCAGTACTTC
TRBV29-1	TRBJ2-7	TRBD1	-	CSVQDRGVGDEQYF	TGCAGCGTCCAGGACAGGGGGGTTGGCGACGAGCAGTACTTC
TRBV5-4	TRBJ2-7	TRBD2	-	CASRRGLAGLYEQYF	TGTGCCAGCAGGCGGGGACTAGCGGGGCTCTACGAGCAGTACTTC
TRBV24-1	TRBJ2-3	-	-	CATRGTGENTQYF	TGTGCCACCAGAGGCACCGGGGAGAATACGCAGTATTTT
TRBV9	TRBJ2-6	-	-	CASSVDLGLVTNSGANVLTF	TGTGCCAGCAGCGTAGACCTGGGGTTGGTCACCAACTCTGGGGCCAACGTCCTGACTTTC
TRBV4-2	TRBJ2-5	TRBD1	many	CASSQGQVQETQYF	TGCGCCAGCAGCCAAGGACAGGTCCAAGAGACCCAGTACTTC
TRBV3-1	TRBJ2-3	-	-	CASSPFMQDTQYF	TGTGCCAGCAGCCCTTTTATGCAGGATACGCAGTATTTT
TRBV28	TRBJ2-7	-	few	CASSFQIGREQYF	TGTGCCAGCAGTTTCCAAATCGGGCGCGAGCAGTACTTC
TRBV15	TRBJ1-2	TRBD1	few	CATSGTGGSWYGYTF	TGTGCCACCAGCGGAACAGGGGGCTCATGGTATGGCTACACCTTC
TRBV10-3	TRBJ1-4	-	-	CAIRDGTSNGKLFF	TGTGCCATCAGGGACGGGACATCTAATGGAAAACTGTTTTTT
TRBV4-3	TRBJ2-1	TRBD1	few	CASSRTGGEQFF	TGCGCCAGCAGCCGGACAGGGGGGGAGCAGTTCTTC
TRBV28	TRBJ2-3	TRBD1	-	CASTGQGEWADTQYF	TGTGCCAGCACGGGACAGGGGGAATGGGCAGATACGCAGTATTTT
TRBV9	TRBJ1-1	-	-	CASSSRVRTEAFF	TGTGCCAGCAGCAGCAGGGTGCGGACTGAAGCTTTCTTT